This entry features one T cell receptor beta chain sequence. Its target is unknown. The entry originates in a study of post-analysis software for immune sequencing data. cDNA libraries of TCR beta carried unique molecular identifiers. With roughly 1 to 10 million T cells as the source, 540,000 or so cDNA molecules resulted. TCRdb reprocessed the PCR reads via MiXCR and lists one record per CDR3 protein. Of hundreds of thousands of distinct CDR3 sequences in the sample, around 40% were seen once. Overall study results and limits: The five TRBV segments detected at higher frequency in patients than in controls included TRBV5-6, TRBV5-1 and TRBV20-1.

Germline CDR1 LGHDT, CDR2 YNNKEL (reference sequence). The CDR3 spans 16 residues. Trimming removed 1 base at V and 1 base at J, with 12 bases between. Sequenced: blood. This sequence joins TRBV3-1 and TRBJ2-3, with D maybe TRBD2 (5 bases). This receptor was obtained from a girl aged 10 to 17 with multiple sclerosis. CDR3 coding DNA: TGTGCCAGCAGCCAAGGGACTCTCAGTGGCACAGATACGCAGTATTTT. As protein: CASSQGTLSGTDTQYF.